The 5 T cell receptor beta chains below were found in one sample sequenced in a study of cytomegalovirus exposure and HLA in healthy donors. Only in-frame clones appear in the TCRdb table, and some are missing; sequencing was by immunoSEQ multiplex PCR. The repertoire holds 120,000 or so clones, with about nine tenths as singletons. Sequencing input: PBMCs. The receptors here all came from a woman between 18 and 29 years old in good health and CMV-seronegative.

This chain joins TRBV29-1 and TRBJ1-5, with D hard to call. Deletions cut 6 bases from V and 9 bases from J, with 6 bases between. The germline V gene has CDR1 SQVTM and CDR2 ANQGSEA. The length of the CDR3 is 9 residues. CDR3 sequence: CSVPRPQHF. The CDR3 region has the DNA TGCAGCGTGCCGCGGCCCCAGCATTTT.

V is TRBV19 and J is TRBJ2-1; D possibly corresponds to TRBD2 (6 bases). This CDR3 spans 17 amino acids. The V end lost 1 base, the J end lost 0 bases, and 13 bases lay between the germline ends. Germline loops: CDR1 LNHDA, CDR2 SQIVND (reference sequence). The DNA of the CDR3 is TGTGCCAGTAGTATAGGGTCGGTGGGACTCTCCTACAATGAGCAGTTCTTC. Protein sequence: CASSIGSVGLSYNEQFF.

This clone was counted only a few times. The rearrangement uses TRBV28 and TRBJ1-5; D not certain. This CDR3 has 15 amino acids. Germline CDR1 MDHEN, CDR2 SYDVKM. V was shortened by 3 bases and J by 5 bases, with 14 bases between the two germline ends. The CDR3, as DNA: TGTGCCAGCAGTTTGCCGAGTTCTGGGCATCAGCCCCAGCATTTT. Translation: CASSLPSSGHQPQHF.

The CDR3 DNA follows: TGTGCCAGCAGAGGATTCGGGGGGTCTCGAGAGACCCAGTACTTC. Translated: CASRGFGGSRETQYF. The V call is TRBV6-1, the J call TRBJ2-5; 7 bases are a match to TRBD2. This CDR3 region has 15 residues. V dropped 6 bases and J dropped 4; count of bases not matched to a gene: 11. CDR1 is MNHNS, CDR2 SASEGT, per germline.

The V gene is TRBV10-1, the J gene TRBJ2-7, with 7 nucleotides matching TRBD1. V trimming: 5 bases; J trimming: 6 bases; junction bases outside the gene matches: 4. The CDR3 is 12 residues long. The germline V gene has CDR1 WNHNN and CDR2 SYGVQD (reference sequence). The CDR3 bases are TGCGCCAGCAGTCCGACAGGGATCGAGCAGTACTTC. This gives the protein CASSPTGIEQYF.